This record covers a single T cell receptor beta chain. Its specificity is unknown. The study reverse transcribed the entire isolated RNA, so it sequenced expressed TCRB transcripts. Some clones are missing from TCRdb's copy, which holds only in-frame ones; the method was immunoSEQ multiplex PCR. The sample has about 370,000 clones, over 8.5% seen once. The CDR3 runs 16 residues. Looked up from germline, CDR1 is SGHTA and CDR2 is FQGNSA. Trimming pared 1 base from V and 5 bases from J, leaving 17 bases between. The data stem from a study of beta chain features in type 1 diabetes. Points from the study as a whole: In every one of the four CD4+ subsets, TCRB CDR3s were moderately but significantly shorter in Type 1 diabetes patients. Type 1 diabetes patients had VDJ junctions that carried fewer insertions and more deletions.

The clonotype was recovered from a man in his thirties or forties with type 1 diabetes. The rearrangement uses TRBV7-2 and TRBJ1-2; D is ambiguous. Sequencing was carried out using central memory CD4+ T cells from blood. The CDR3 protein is CASSLGGGRPGYGYTF. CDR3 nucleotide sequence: TGTGCCAGCAGCTTAGGTGGCGGGCGTCCGGGGTATGGCTACACCTTC. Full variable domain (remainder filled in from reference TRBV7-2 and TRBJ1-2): GAGVSQSPSNKVTEKGKDVELRCDPISGHTALYWYRQSLGQGLEFLIYFQGNSAPDKSGLPSDRFSAERTGGSVSTLTIQRTQQEDSAVYLCASSLGGGRPGYGYTFGSGTRLTVV.